This TCR beta chain was identified in a study of shared clonotypes between healthy human individuals. Study-wide results and limits: Rarefaction indicated that sorted-subset sequencing remained incomplete although depth was large.

Notes on this clone: Its target is not known.

Some clones are missing from TCRdb's copy, which holds only in-frame ones; the method was immunoSEQ multiplex PCR. The data show about 530,000 clones, 90% to 96% seen once. This CDR3 has 14 residues. V trimming: 5 bases; J trimming: 8 bases; junction bases outside the gene matches: 9. Germline loops: CDR1 MNHEY, CDR2 SMNVEV (reference sequence). The V and J genes are TRBV27 and TRBJ2-4, with 7 nucleotides matching TRBD1. The sequenced material came from naive CD4+ T cells sorted from blood. Regarding subset: CD45RA+ positively selected. The receptor was derived from a woman aged 25 to 39 in good health. The CDR3: CASSPNDREYIQYF. CDR3 bases: TGTGCCAGCAGTCCAAACGACAGGGAGTACATTCAGTACTTC.